This T cell receptor (beta chain) appears in the sequencing data of a study of T cells in localized non-small cell lung cancer. Whole-study results and caveats: Longer overall survival accompanied higher blood T cell density. Tumor trailed uninvolved adjacent lung in T cell clonality, which peaked there.

CDR3 size: 13 residues. The germline V gene has CDR1 LNHDA and CDR2 SQIVND (reference sequence). V shed 4 bases and J shed 8 bases, with 14 bases lying between them. TCRdb's table, derived via immunoSEQ multiplex PCR, lists solely in-frame clones and lacks some. The profile covers some 2,000 clones, with less than 25% appearing a single time and about 18% taken by the ten largest. Comment on this clone: Antigen specificity is unknown.

This sequence joins TRBV19 and TRBJ1-2; D gene uncertain. The sample was lung tumor tissue, taken before any cancer treatment. This clonotype was sampled from a male donor older than 55 with stage I lung adenocarcinoma. CDR3 loop: CASSTEMGLGYTF. CDR3 coding DNA: TGTGCCAGTAGTACCGAAATGGGCTTAGGCTACACCTTC.